These T cell receptor beta chains were read from a single sample in a study of blood T cells in healthy people across ages. A single record per CDR3 protein comes from TCRdb applying MiXCR to the 5' RACE reads. In the table there are some 1.5 million distinct CDR3 sequences, approximately 43% of which are singletons. The material sequenced was blood. Receptors originate from a woman between 18 and 30 years old in good health. The CDR3 runs from the conserved cysteine through the conserved F or W. Each record gives: D gene, clone size, V gene, J gene, CDR3 protein, CDR3 DNA. The D gene is left open where the match is weak. Not all rows give a size; the values are once, few, many and, for expanded clones, a class.

-,few,TRBV7-2,TRBJ2-3,CASSLNDGGADTQYF,TGTGCCAGCAGCCTTAACGATGGGGGAGCAGATACGCAGTATTTT
TRBD2,-,TRBV10-3,TRBJ2-3,CAISESWVAGNPTDTQYF,TGTGCCATCAGTGAGTCTTGGGTAGCGGGGAATCCCACAGATACGCAGTATTTT
TRBD1,-,TRBV5-1,TRBJ2-1,CASSWGTGGVEQFF,TGCGCCAGCAGCTGGGGGACAGGGGGTGTTGAGCAGTTCTTC
-,-,TRBV3-1,TRBJ2-7,CASSQGPASYEQYF,TGTGCCAGCAGCCAAGGACCAGCCTCCTACGAGCAGTACTTC
TRBD2,few,TRBV19,TRBJ2-1,CASSIVLAGSYNEQFF,TGTGCCAGTAGTATAGTACTAGCGGGCTCCTACAATGAGCAGTTCTTC
-,few,TRBV18,TRBJ1-1,CASSLSGVSNTEAFF,TGTGCCAGCTCACTTTCAGGGGTCTCAAACACTGAAGCTTTCTTT
-,few,TRBV20-1,TRBJ1-1,CSARAGDNTEAFF,TGCAGTGCTAGAGCGGGGGATAACACTGAAGCTTTCTTT
TRBD2,-,TRBV20-1,TRBJ2-3,CSAPAAGVRTDTQYF,TGCAGTGCTCCCGCGGCGGGAGTACGGACAGATACGCAGTATTTT
-,-,TRBV28,TRBJ1-5,CANSKRGNQPQHF,TGTGCCAACTCGAAGAGGGGCAATCAGCCCCAGCATTTT
-,-,TRBV7-2,TRBJ2-3,CASSPRGPTSTDTQYF,TGTGCCAGCAGCCCACGGGGCCCTACTAGCACAGATACGCAGTATTTT
-,-,TRBV11-2,TRBJ2-1,CASRSLRGGSNNEQFF,TGTGCCAGCCGGTCTCTCAGGGGGGGTTCGAACAATGAGCAGTTCTTC
-,-,TRBV6-6,TRBJ2-7,CASSFPQGGYEQYF,TGTGCCAGCAGTTTCCCACAGGGGGGGTACGAGCAGTACTTC
TRBD1,-,TRBV7-9,TRBJ2-1,CASSNTWDRGRNEQFF,TGTGCCAGCAGCAACACCTGGGACAGGGGGCGAAATGAGCAGTTCTTC
-,-,TRBV29-1,TRBJ2-7,CSVAVAGEQYF,TGCAGCGTTGCAGTGGCGGGTGAGCAGTACTTC
-,-,TRBV10-3,TRBJ2-6,CAISGRGANVLTF,TGTGCCATCAGTGGCCGAGGGGCCAACGTCCTGACTTTC
-,-,TRBV13,TRBJ1-1,CASSSWTALNTEAFF,TGTGCCAGCAGCTCCTGGACAGCCTTGAACACTGAAGCTTTCTTT
-,-,TRBV4-3,TRBJ1-2,CASSQDWGAVGYTF,TGCGCCAGCAGCCAAGATTGGGGGGCGGTTGGCTACACCTTC